This TCR beta chain stems from a study of blood T cells in healthy people across ages. For the second PCR, which ran for roughly 7 to 11 cycles, a sample-barcoded 5' primer and a J-beta primer mix were used. TCRdb recomputed calls from the 5' RACE reads with MiXCR, one row per CDR3 protein. The data contain over 1,500,000 distinct CDR3 sequences, around 42% of them singletons. Sequenced input: blood. The receptor was derived from a human donor in good health.

The CDR3: CASSYSNRGSNEQFF. CDR3 sequence (DNA): TGTGCCAGCAGCTACTCTAACAGGGGAAGCAATGAGCAGTTCTTC. The V and J genes are TRBV7-8 and TRBJ2-1, with 7 bases matching TRBD1. Germline CDR1 is SGHVS and CDR2 is FQNEAQ. The V segment lost 4 bases and the J segment 6 bases; nucleotides outside the gene matches: 9. This CDR3 is 15 amino acids long.